The sequence of this TCR beta chain was determined in a study of Graves' ophthalmopathy and Graves' hyperthyroidism. The study, taken as a whole, reports: Detection in blood was also observed for most expanded thyroid clonotypes above 0.001 frequency.

Hyperthyroidism patients were newly diagnosed, under 2 months' duration, aged 18 to 65. Additional autoimmune diseases, uncontrolled infections, pregnancy or lactation disqualified patients. Someone took the PBMCs out of 10 ml of fresh peripheral blood. Amplified material comprised TCR beta CDR3 regions derived from RNA transcripts. HTBI-primed first-round RT-PCR preceded second-round multiplex PCR. TCRdb fed the multiplex PCR reads into MiXCR, producing one record per CDR3 protein. The data show hundreds of thousands of distinct CDR3 sequences, 20% to 25% seen once. CDR1 and CDR2 from the germline V gene are MDHEN and SYDVKM. The CDR3 has 14 residues. V shed 6 bases and J 5 bases; nucleotides not matched to a gene: 6. This clonotype occurred a few times. Antigen specificity is unknown.

This chain joins TRBV28 and TRBJ1-1; 10 bases align to TRBD1. This clonotype originated in a woman between 18 and 30 years old with stable Graves' hyperthyroidism. The material sequenced was peripheral blood. CDR3: CASRQTGGGTEAFF. The CDR3 nucleotides read TGTGCCAGCAGACAGACAGGGGGCGGAACTGAAGCTTTCTTT.